What follows are 26 T cell receptor beta chains derived from one specimen sequenced in a study of vaccination and CD4 T cells after COVID-19. The treatment: approximately 11-day PBMC culture with coronavirus spike peptide pools or control peptides (ViraFEST assay). Once obtained from cultured CD4+ T cells, the DNA was sequenced using the Oncomine TCR Beta short-read assay. TCRdb re-called the PCR reads through MiXCR, storing one row per CDR3 protein. The table includes over 20,000 distinct CDR3 sequences, under 45% detected once. These receptors have no identified antigens. The input for sequencing was CD4+ T cells from blood, cultured in vitro, taken before SARS-CoV-2 vaccination. The receptors here all came from a human donor who received a COVID-19 vaccine.

The table lists this clonotype with a few counts. This rearrangement joins TRBV2 to TRBJ2-1, with 10 bases lining up with TRBD2. The V gene end was trimmed by 4 bases and the J gene end by 9 bases; junction bases not matched to a gene: 3. The germline gives CDR1 SNHLY, CDR2 FYNNEI. This CDR3 region has 13 residues. CDR3 in amino acids: CASSVASGGEQFF. CDR3 DNA sequence: TGTGCCAGCAGTGTGGCTAGCGGGGGTGAGCAGTTCTTC.

The J gene is TRBJ2-2, the V gene TRBV10-3; maybe TRBD2 (5 bases). Trimming cost V 5 bases and J 1 base, with 11 bases left between them. The CDR3 runs to 15 residues. Germline values: CDR1 ENHRY, CDR2 SYGVKD. The CDR3 DNA follows: TGTGCCATCAGTCTCTTCGAGGGGAACACCGGGGAGCTGTTTTTT. Translation: CAISLFEGNTGELFF.

V and J are TRBV28 and TRBJ2-7; unclear D gene. Germline V gives CDR1 MDHEN, CDR2 SYDVKM. The CDR3 sequence is 14 residues long. V was cut by 6 bases and J by 2 bases, with 14 bases left in between. The CDR3 loop is CASRPSTGTYEQYF. In DNA, the CDR3 is TGTGCCAGCAGGCCATCCACGGGTACCTACGAGCAGTACTTC.

The rearrangement joins TRBV7-9 to TRBJ2-1; 8 bases align to TRBD2. This CDR3 spans 16 amino acids. From germline, CDR1 is SEHNR and CDR2 FQNEAQ (reference sequence). V lost 0 bases to trimming and J lost 8 bases; unmatched junction nucleotides: 9. This CDR3 reads CASSLAVAGGVDEQFF. CDR3 sequence (DNA): TGTGCCAGCAGCTTAGCGGTTGCGGGGGGCGTCGATGAGCAGTTCTTC. Looking up the rest from reference TRBV7-9 and TRBJ2-1 gives the full variable domain: DTGVSQNPRHKITKRGQNVTFRCDPISEHNRLYWYRQTLGQGPEFLTYFQNEAQLEKSRLLSDRFSAERPKGSFSTLEIQRTEQGDSAMYLCASSLAVAGGVDEQFFGPGTRLTVL.

V gene TRBV6-1 combines with J gene TRBJ1-6, with 10 nucleotides matching TRBD1. CDR3 length: 18 amino acids. Germline trimming cut 3 bases from V and 9 bases from J; bases unmatched to any gene: 14. Germline V gene lookup returns CDR1 MNHNS and CDR2 SASEGT. CDR3 amino acids: CASSEGTGDGFRLSPLHF. CDR3 bases: TGTGCCAGCAGTGAGGGGACAGGGGACGGATTCCGACTTTCACCCCTCCACTTT.

This rearrangement joins TRBV5-1 to TRBJ2-5; no definite D call. This CDR3 has 13 amino acids. The germline CDR1 and CDR2 sequences are SGHRS and YFSETQ. Trimming left V 1 base short and J 4 bases short, with 8 bases between. CDR3 region: CASSLSLLETQYF. CDR3 bases: TGCGCCAGCAGCTTGTCCCTGTTAGAGACCCAGTACTTC.

This clonotype showed up just once. The germline gene is not matched at one end of the junction; a read error may be the cause. The chain recombines TRBV5-6 with TRBJ2-1; weak D call: TRBD2 (6 bases). Germline V lookup: CDR1 SGHDT, CDR2 YYEEEE. This CDR3 spans 15 amino acids. The chain's CDR3 is CASGLEGTPYNEQFF. Here the CDR3 DNA reads TGTGCCAGCGGCTTGGAGGGAACCCCCTACAATGAGCAGTTCTTC.

This clonotype came up a few times. CDR3 sequence (DNA): TGTGCCAGTAGTATAGCATCTCGGGGGGAGACCCAGTACTTC. This codes for CASSIASRGETQYF. The chain combines TRBV19 with TRBJ2-5, with TRBD2 as a possible D gene (6 bases). Germline-derived CDR1 and CDR2 are LNHDA and SQIVND (reference sequence). The CDR3 sequence is 14 residues long. V was cut by 1 base and J by 5 bases, with 11 bases left in between.

The chain uses TRBV24-1 and TRBJ2-3; D might be TRBD1 (6 bases). Germline V lookup: CDR1 KGHDR, CDR2 SFDVKD. The CDR3 loop spans 17 amino acids. Trimming removed 4 bases from V and 4 bases from J, with 20 bases in between. CDR3 residues: CATSDSPRGMRPDTQYF. The CDR3 DNA reads TGTGCCACCAGTGACAGTCCCAGGGGAATGCGGCCAGATACGCAGTATTTT.

This clonotype was observed a few times. The chain is built from TRBV2 and TRBJ1-2, with no clear D. The germline CDR1 and CDR2 sequences are SNHLY and FYNNEI. The CDR3 sequence is 15 residues long. Trimming cost V 8 bases and J 4 bases, with 20 bases left between them. The CDR3 loop reads CASARTLTASYGYTF. The CDR3 coding sequence is TGTGCCAGCGCTAGGACCCTTACCGCATCCTATGGCTACACCTTC.

This chain links TRBV20-1 with TRBJ2-1; 7 bases agree with TRBD2. CDR1 is DFQATT and CDR2 is SNEGSKA in the germline V gene (reference sequence). The CDR3 is 16 residues long. Unmatched junction bases numbered 16, after V lost 6 bases and J lost 5 bases. As DNA, the CDR3 is TGCAGTGCCCTAAACATGGGGACTACCGCCGACAATGAGCAGTTCTTC. The encoded protein is CSALNMGTTADNEQFF.

V usage is TRBV6-5 and J usage is TRBJ2-3; a possible D gene is TRBD2 (6 bases). The CDR3 runs to 16 residues. V was pared by 2 bases and J by 7 bases, with 19 bases between. Germline loops: CDR1 MNHEY, CDR2 SVGAGI. This CDR3 is CASSYLSARGANTQYF. For the CDR3, the DNA is TGTGCCAGCAGTTACCTGAGCGCGCGGGGCGCAAATACGCAGTATTTT.

The chain joins TRBV20-1 to TRBJ1-1; D not certain. Trimming pared 2 bases from V and 4 bases from J, leaving 5 bases between. Per germline, CDR1 DFQATT and CDR2 SNEGSKA (reference sequence). The CDR3 consists of 11 residues. CDR3 amino acids: CSARMGTEAFF. The CDR3, as DNA: TGCAGTGCTAGAATGGGCACTGAAGCTTTCTTT.

This clonotype was picked up a small number of times. The chain has TRBV24-1 and TRBJ1-5; 8 nucleotides line up with TRBD1. This CDR3 contains 14 residues. The V segment lost 2 bases and the J segment 7 bases; nucleotides outside the gene matches: 3. Per germline, CDR1 KGHDR and CDR2 SFDVKD. CDR3 loop: CATSDYGQGQPQHF. The DNA for the CDR3 is TGTGCCACCAGTGATTATGGACAGGGCCAGCCCCAGCATTTT.

The chain links TRBV2 to TRBJ2-3; D perhaps matches TRBD2 (7 bases). This CDR3 is 17 amino acids long. Trimming took off 2 bases at V and 0 bases at J, with 15 bases between the two ends. In germline, CDR1 is SNHLY, CDR2 FYNNEI. The CDR3 loop reads CASSESRGGSSTDTQYF. CDR3 in DNA: TGTGCCAGCAGTGAAAGTAGGGGGGGCTCTAGCACAGATACGCAGTATTTT.

This rearrangement joins TRBV30 to TRBJ2-2, with 7 positions matching TRBD1. The CDR3 is 16 amino acids. CDR1 is GTSNPN and CDR2 is SVGIG in the germline V gene (reference sequence). Losses at the gene ends were 4 bases for V and 2 bases for J; bases not matched to a gene: 10. Here the CDR3 reads CAWKYPRQGNTGELFF. CDR3 in DNA: TGTGCCTGGAAATACCCGAGACAGGGTAACACCGGGGAGCTGTTTTTT.

This chain links TRBV11-3 with TRBJ1-1, with 7 bases that match TRBD1. J gave up 6 bases and V 5 bases, and 6 bases lay outside the gene matches. The germline V gene has CDR1 SGHNT and CDR2 YENEEA. The CDR3 is 13 amino acids. The chain's CDR3 is CASSPRTGAEAFF. The CDR3 bases are TGTGCCAGCAGCCCACGGACAGGCGCTGAAGCTTTCTTT.

This clonotype has more than one count but fewer than ten. The chain employs TRBV30 and TRBJ1-6; 7 nucleotides line up with TRBD1. This CDR3 has 15 amino acids. V gave up 4 bases and J gave up 12 bases; unmatched junction bases: 15. Per germline, CDR1 GTSNPN and CDR2 SVGIG (reference sequence). CDR3 coding DNA: TGTGCCTGGAACGTTCCCGGCATCTCAGGGGGACCCCTCCACTTT. Encoded protein: CAWNVPGISGGPLHF.

The sample holds a few counts of this clonotype. V and J are TRBV24-1 and TRBJ2-5; 7 bases map to TRBD2. V shed 1 base, J shed 5 bases, and the junction held 6 bases outside the gene matches. This CDR3 is built from 15 residues. Germline loops: CDR1 KGHDR, CDR2 SFDVKD. The CDR3: CATSDFGGSRETQYF. CDR3 sequence (DNA): TGTGCCACCAGTGATTTCGGGGGGAGTCGGGAGACCCAGTACTTC.

V and J are TRBV12-3 or TRBV12-4 and TRBJ2-3; tentatively, D is TRBD2 (6 bases). The V gene lost 0 bases and the J gene lost 3 bases, with 7 bases spanning the gap. The CDR3 is 14 residues long. In DNA, the CDR3 is TGTGCCAGCAGTTTAGCGGGGGGAACAGATACGCAGTATTTT. This gives the protein CASSLAGGTDTQYF.

The J gene is TRBJ1-2, the V gene TRBV4-2; D ambiguous. Trimming left V 5 bases short and J 5 bases short, with 12 bases between. This CDR3 has 13 amino acids. CDR1 and CDR2 (germline): LGHNA, YNFKEQ. The CDR3, as DNA: TGTGCCAGCAGCGGGTCGGTAGGGTATGGCTACACCTTC. Its translation is CASSGSVGYGYTF.

This clonotype was found a few times. The junction differs from germline at one of its ends, possibly a read error. The chain employs TRBV10-3 and TRBJ1-3; D not resolved. There are 15 residues in the CDR3. Germline CDR1 and CDR2: ENHRY and SYGVKD. The CDR3 sequence: CALRKAGVSGNTIYF. For the CDR3, the DNA is TGTGCCCTCAGAAAAGCGGGAGTCTCTGGAAACACCATATATTTT.

This sequence joins TRBV25-1 and TRBJ2-3, with D hard to call. Germline V CDR1 and CDR2: MGHDK, SYGVNS. The CDR3 runs to 12 residues. Trimming stripped 4 bases from V and 5 bases from J, with 7 bases between. The CDR3 here is CASSGTGDTQYF. DNA of the CDR3: TGTGCCAGCAGTGGGACCGGAGATACGCAGTATTTT.

J is TRBJ2-3 and V is TRBV29-1, with 8 nucleotides matching TRBD2. The CDR3 runs to 13 residues. V trimming: 3 bases; J trimming: 5 bases; junction bases outside the gene matches: 4. In germline, CDR1 is SQVTM, CDR2 ANQGSEA. The CDR3 DNA sequence: TGCAGCGTTGACTCGCGGGGGGTAGATACGCAGTATTTT. This gives the protein CSVDSRGVDTQYF.

This sequence joins TRBV5-1 and TRBJ1-5; a weak D match, TRBD1 (6 bases). The germline V gene has CDR1 SGHRS and CDR2 YFSETQ. Trimming removed 4 bases from V and 5 bases from J, with 13 bases in between. CDR3 length: 14 residues. The CDR3 nucleotides are TGCGCCAGCAGCCATCGGGCAGGGGATCAGCCCCAGCATTTT. The encoded protein is CASSHRAGDQPQHF.

V and J are TRBV6-5 and TRBJ1-6; D gene uncertain. The germline V gene encodes CDR1 MNHEY and CDR2 SVGAGI. Trimming stripped 0 bases from V and 5 bases from J, with 8 bases between. The CDR3 runs 15 residues. For the CDR3, the DNA is TGTGCCAGCAGTTACTCGAGGGAACATAATTCACCCCTCCACTTT. The encoded protein is CASSYSREHNSPLHF.